This TCR beta chain was profiled in a study of cytomegalovirus exposure and HLA in healthy donors (dated by TCRdb to 2016 to 2017). With respect to the entire study: A later analysis indicated that the 90 to 150 validation repertoires were generated on the platform also employed for the roughly 650 repertoires of the first cohort. The study aimed to test whether cataloging public T cell receptors could reveal signatures of past pathogen exposure. Along with the roughly 670-subject first cohort, a separate validation cohort of over a hundred different subjects was used. The study combined high-throughput TCR immunosequencing, statistical association of individual TCRs with disease status, and machine learning to predict cytomegalovirus infection status.

The library was made by the immunoSEQ multiplex PCR assay. In the authors' own workflow: To diagnose cytomegalovirus status from the catalog of TCR beta chain sequences, a statistical classification framework was built. This immuneACCESS table, as held by TCRdb, lists in-frame sequences with V and J called but not all clones. Of the missing ones, under half trace to an unresolved V gene in checked studies; the others have no known cause. That table gives V, J and clone size, and the DNA gave D and trimming. For this sample the table gives some 250,000 clones, of which 90% were detected only once. 0.35% to 0.4% of the sample rests with the top ten. The donors belonged to the validation cohort of around 120 subjects, which was separate from the roughly 700-subject first cohort. What the study reported, not specific to this receptor: Most TCR sequences were observed very rarely across donors, whereas some public TCRs were present in many individuals. In vitro tests confirmed that three of the cytomegalovirus-associated TCR beta chains recognize cytomegalovirus antigens. The authors suggested that the approach could potentially be extended to other disease states and immunological phenotypes. A later analysis found that TCRs clustered in the first cohort also tended to co-occur in the 100 to 150 validation repertoires, with 90% to 95% of cluster scores above 0. The study listed 164 TCR beta chains as associated with cytomegalovirus. All 120 or so repertoires were used to score co-occurrence in the validation cohort in a later analysis, because that analysis had no HLA typing for the cohort. The classifier was reported to diagnose cytomegalovirus status with high specificity and sensitivity in both the original and validation cohorts.

Trimming removed 0 bases from V and 3 bases from J; the gene matches leave 5 bases unexplained. From a lookup of the germline V gene, CDR1 and CDR2 are SGHRS and YFSETQ. The CDR3 numbers 16 residues from cysteine through phenylalanine. Only the CDR3 portion is preserved as DNA: 48 bases, with reading frame beginning at the first base. With respect to this clone: The target of this receptor is not known. No base qualities exist here, and no much larger clone lies one base off it.

This clonotype originated in a woman aged 18-35 years in good health and CMV-seronegative. The chain joins TRBV5-1 to TRBJ2-5; TRBD2 aligns with 10 central bases. The sequenced material came from PBMCs. Read as DNA, the sequence is TGCGCCAGCAGCTTGGAAGTAGCGGGGGGTAAAGAGACCCAGTACTTC. Its protein product is CASSLEVAGGKETQYF.